This T cell receptor beta chain was profiled in a study of blood T cell repertoires in COVID-19 (dated by TCRdb to about 2020). In the study overall: The collaborator samples originated in the United States, Italy and Spain and spanned the acute and convalescent phases of COVID-19. The material from the prospective study consisted of cDNA or gDNA derived from T cells, B-cell-depleted T cells, or PBMCs. Deeply sampled blood TCRbeta repertoires from subjects exposed to, actively infected with, or recovered from COVID-19 were included in the dataset. The repertoires were released in a freely available public database intended as a resource for research on the immune response to SARS-CoV-2. Samples came from the ongoing ImmuneRACE study (first 160 participants) plus 1,254 subjects from 6 global collaborators. Nearly every sample came with metadata listing a de-identified subject ID, COVID-19 status, age in years and sex. HLA class I and class II types, where available, came from metadata supplied by the sample provider rather than from assay-based typing.

TCRbeta CDR3 regions were amplified from genomic DNA by means of the immunoSEQ Assay, a bias-controlled multiplex PCR. On the authors' methods: Within the assay, amplification of reference gene primers was used to estimate how many nucleated cells each sample contained. To quantify the absolute abundance of each unique TCRbeta CDR3 rearrangement, sequence reads were collapsed and filtered. For each sample, productive Simpson clonality was calculated as the square root of Simpson's diversity index over productive rearrangements. As stored in TCRdb, this immuneACCESS dataset retains in-frame rearrangements with V and J assigned. A fraction of the clones does not appear; measured against another copy, unresolved V genes explain less than half of the discrepancy, and the remainder lacks a known reason. D and trimming were read from the DNA, whereas the V and J calls and clone size are those reported in that table. The sample data list some 67,000 clones, and roughly 85% of these were observed just once. Of the sample, more than 15% is held by the ten largest clones.

Collaborating institutions collected whole blood in K2EDTA tubes following their own protocols. For TCRbeta analysis, collaborator samples were shipped as frozen whole blood, as isolated PBMCs, or as DNA extracted from either sample type. For this clone: Its antigen is not yet known. Per-nucleotide qualities are absent, and no much larger clonotype sits a single base away.

On the study overall, not on this receptor specifically: The amount of clinical and demographic metadata varied by source and participant and was provided uncurated.

This TCR was sampled from an elderly woman with acute or convalescent COVID-19. The source material was peripheral blood.

The DNA reads TGTGCCAGCTCACCACGTTACAATGTCTACGAGCAGTACTTC. It translates to CASSPRYNVYEQYF. The sequence is built from TRBV18 and TRBJ2-7; the D gene cannot be resolved reliably. The germline ends are 10 bases apart after V is trimmed by 1 base and J by 3 bases. Via the germline V gene, CDR1 is KGHSH and CDR2 LQKENI. The CDR3 sequence holds 14 residues, the cysteine and phenylalanine included. Only the CDR3 portion is preserved as DNA: 42 bases, with reading frame beginning at the first base.